The clone carrying this T cell receptor beta chain has just a few counts. Its antigen is unknown. This sample is part of a study of regulatory T cells in long-lasting Graves disease. Findings of the study overall: Persistent disease was characterized by preferential usage of TRBV28, TRBJ1-2 and TRBJ2-5.

CDR3 length: 16 amino acids. Germline V gene data show CDR1 as SNHLY and CDR2 as FYNNEI. The V and J ends lost 5 bases and 9 bases respectively, with 20 bases between them. Regarding time point: newly diagnosed GD, antithyroid drugs for less than 3 months. Following extraction of RNA from PBMCs, that RNA was used to make the TCR library. Graves' disease diagnoses followed American Thyroid Association guidelines. Peripheral blood, approximately 9 milliliters per patient, was collected in EDTA tubes. Building the TCR beta libraries relied on iRepertoire HTBI primers, and CDR3 regions underwent Arm-PCR. TCRdb re-called the multiplex PCR reads through MiXCR, storing one row per CDR3 protein. There are about 530,000 distinct CDR3 sequences in the sample; around 16% occur only once, and roughly 25% lies in the top ten. These data were also reused for a study on T cells in Graves' hyperthyroidism and ophthalmopathy. Per that study: The TCR CDR3 first-round RT-PCR relied on the HTBI primer set.

The J gene is TRBJ1-6, the V gene TRBV2; D remains unclear. The specimen was peripheral blood mononuclear cells (PBMCs), collected at new diagnosis, from a patient treated with antithyroid drugs. The TCR sequence derives from a woman aged 35-65 years with Graves disease. CDR3 DNA sequence: TGTGCCAGCAGTCCTTCGGGCACCTTTTGGATTTCACCCCTCCACTTT. It encodes CASSPSGTFWISPLHF.